These 28 T cell receptor beta chains originate from one sample sequenced in a study of identical twins. TCRdb independently ran MiXCR on the 5' RACE reads; one entry per CDR3 protein. The sample carries fewer than 250,000 distinct CDR3 sequences, approximately 7.3% recorded once. This same sample was also part of a study on yellow fever vaccine responses in identical twins.

Sequenced: CD8+ T cells sorted from blood. The receptor set was obtained from a woman younger than 30 in good health.

This clonotype has just a few counts. This rearrangement joins TRBV4-1 to TRBJ2-1; 12 bases are a match to TRBD2. Germline lookup yields CDR1 MGHRA and CDR2 YSYEKL. The CDR3 covers 18 residues. Germline trimming cut 0 bases from V and 0 bases from J; bases unmatched to any gene: 3. The CDR3 nucleotides are TGCGCCAGCAGCCAAGAAGGACTAGCGGGGAGCTCCTACAATGAGCAGTTCTTC. Its translation is CASSQEGLAGSSYNEQFF.

The sample holds many counts of this clonotype. J is TRBJ1-1 and V is TRBV12-3 or TRBV12-4; tentative D call: TRBD1 (5 bases). V lost 0 bases and J 3 bases, leaving 5 bases between the germline ends. The length of the CDR3 is 13 residues. Written as DNA, the CDR3 is TGTGCCAGCAGTTTAGCGGGGGACACTGAAGCTTTCTTT. It yields the protein CASSLAGDTEAFF.

The chain combines TRBV7-7 with TRBJ2-7; either TRBD1 or TRBD2 may fit D (5 bases each). Trimming removed 5 bases from V and 6 bases from J, with 14 bases in between. The V gene's germline CDR1 is SSHAT and CDR2 FNYEAQ (reference sequence). The CDR3 loop spans 13 amino acids. The CDR3 bases are TGTGCCAGCAGCAGCGGACACTGGGGCGAGCAGTACGTC. Its protein is CASSSGHWGEQYV.

The chain uses TRBV12-3 or TRBV12-4 and TRBJ2-5, with D unclear. The CDR3 runs to 14 residues. V lost 1 base, J lost 3 bases, and 9 bases lay in between. The CDR3 region is CASSLEGWEETQYF. The CDR3 DNA follows: TGTGCCAGCAGTTTAGAGGGTTGGGAAGAGACCCAGTACTTC.

This clonotype was counted many times. CDR3 sequence reads: CASSPRSSGANVLTF. CDR3 DNA: TGTGCCAGCAGCCCCAGGAGCTCTGGGGCCAACGTCCTGACTTTC. The chain has TRBV7-9 and TRBJ2-6; D is unclear. There are 15 residues in the CDR3. Deletions cut 5 bases from V and 0 bases from J, with 8 bases between. CDR1 is SEHNR, CDR2 FQNEAQ, per germline (reference sequence).

In its sample, this clonotype was seen a few times. The V call is TRBV27, the J call TRBJ1-5; TRBD1 might be the D (5 bases). V lost 2 bases and J 5 bases, leaving 16 bases between the germline ends. The CDR3 covers 16 residues. CDR1 and CDR2 from the germline V gene are MNHEY and SMNVEV (reference sequence). The CDR3 DNA sequence: TGTGCCAGCAGTTTAAACGACACGGGGGTTGATCAGCCCCAGCATTTT. Translation gives CASSLNDTGVDQPQHF.

This sequence joins TRBV5-1 and TRBJ2-7, with D tentatively TRBD1 or TRBD2 (5 bases each). Germline values: CDR1 SGHRS, CDR2 YFSETQ. V lost 4 bases to trimming and J lost 0 bases, with 14 bases between them. The CDR3 runs 15 residues. The CDR3 sequence is CASSTRTRASYEQYF. As DNA, the CDR3 is TGCGCCAGCAGCACTAGGACACGCGCCTCCTACGAGCAGTACTTC. Complete variable domain (other parts from reference TRBV5-1 and TRBJ2-7): KAGVTQTPRYLIKTRGQQVTLSCSPISGHRSVSWYQQTPGQGLQFLFEYFSETQRNKGNFPGRFSGRQFSNSRSEMNVSTLELGDSALYLCASSTRTRASYEQYFGPGTRLTVT.

This rearrangement joins TRBV7-9 to TRBJ2-7; 9 bases are shared with TRBD1. The CDR3 covers 14 residues. With V trimmed by 5 bases and J by 2 bases, 4 bases remained unmatched. CDR1 and CDR2 (germline): SEHNR, FQNEAQ (reference sequence). The chain's CDR3 is CASSRTGEPYEQYF. The CDR3 DNA is TGTGCCAGCAGCCGGACAGGGGAACCCTACGAGCAGTACTTC.

This clonotype showed up just a few times. The V and J genes are TRBV28 and TRBJ2-7, with 7 bases aligning to TRBD1. Germline-derived CDR1 and CDR2 are MDHEN and SYDVKM. The length of the CDR3 is 13 residues. V lost 6 bases to trimming and J lost 6 bases; unmatched junction nucleotides: 8. This CDR3 reads CASSYTGVREQYV. CDR3 bases: TGTGCCAGCAGCTATACAGGGGTCCGCGAGCAGTACGTC.

The chain couples TRBV9 to TRBJ1-3; TRBD1 might be the D (5 bases). Between the trimmed V and J ends, which lost 5 bases and 7 bases, there was a span of 10 bases. The CDR3 length is 12 residues. Germline V CDR1 and CDR2: SGDLS, YYNGEE. CDR3 nucleotides: TGTGCCAGCAGTTCATGGGGGAACACCATATATTTT. It yields the protein CASSSWGNTIYF.

This clonotype was picked up many times. The chain uses TRBV12-3 or TRBV12-4 and TRBJ2-5; the D is unclear. This CDR3 contains 13 residues. V gave up 2 bases and J gave up 2 bases, with 6 bases separating them. The CDR3 DNA follows: TGTGCCAGCAGTTTATACGCTCAAGAGACCCAGTACTTC. The encoded protein is CASSLYAQETQYF.

This chain links TRBV27 with TRBJ2-5; perhaps TRBD1 as D (5 bases). This CDR3 contains 14 residues. The V and J ends lost 2 bases and 1 base respectively, with 8 bases between them. From germline, CDR1 is MNHEY and CDR2 SMNVEV (reference sequence). This CDR3 reads CASSLARAQETQYF. In DNA form, the CDR3 reads TGTGCCAGCAGTTTAGCCAGGGCCCAAGAGACCCAGTACTTC.

The chain couples TRBV20-1 to TRBJ2-7, with 7 bases matching TRBD2. Germline V lookup: CDR1 DFQATT, CDR2 SNEGSKA (reference sequence). V was clipped by 4 bases and J by 7 bases; unmatched bases: 10. The CDR3 covers 13 residues. This chain's CDR3 is CSAIVSSGREQYF. CDR3 nucleotides: TGCAGTGCTATTGTGTCTAGCGGTCGTGAGCAGTACTTC.

This clonotype occurred many times. This chain links TRBV4-1 with TRBJ2-7; D is unresolved. V gave up 1 base and J gave up 0 bases, with 7 bases separating them. This CDR3 spans 14 amino acids. Germline lookup yields CDR1 MGHRA and CDR2 YSYEKL. CDR3 sequence reads: CASSQVTSSYEQYF. Here the CDR3 DNA reads TGCGCCAGCAGCCAAGTTACGAGCTCCTACGAGCAGTACTTC.

Comment on this clonotype: The CDR3 ends on some other residue instead of the conserved phenylalanine or tryptophan, so this is likely a read error. The chain has TRBV12-3 or TRBV12-4 and TRBJ2-1, with D perhaps matching TRBD2 (6 bases). Trimming left V 1 base short and J 6 bases short, with 7 bases between. The length of the CDR3 is 13 residues. This CDR3 is CASSLGGGNEQFY. In DNA form, the CDR3 reads TGTGCCAGCAGTTTAGGGGGAGGCAATGAGCAGTTCTAC.

This chain joins TRBV10-3 and TRBJ2-7; D is unclear. Trimming removed 7 bases at V and 1 base at J, with 8 bases between. CDR1 is ENHRY, CDR2 SYGVKD, per germline. This CDR3 spans 12 amino acids. The CDR3 DNA sequence: TGTGCCATCATGGCCAATTCCTACGAGCAGTACTTC. Its translation is CAIMANSYEQYF.

This sequence joins TRBV7-9 and TRBJ2-3, with TRBD2 as a possible D gene (5 bases). Between the trimmed V and J ends, which lost 1 base and 5 bases, there was a span of 13 bases. This CDR3 spans 15 amino acids. Germline V gene lookup returns CDR1 SEHNR and CDR2 FQNEAQ (reference sequence). This CDR3 reads CASSLVVGVRDTQYF. The DNA for the CDR3 is TGTGCCAGCAGCTTAGTGGTGGGAGTTAGAGATACGCAGTATTTT.

At least ten counts were recorded for this clonotype. The chain couples TRBV5-5 to TRBJ1-6; no clear D gene. CDR3 length: 15 amino acids. Germline values: CDR1 SGHKS, CDR2 YYEKEE (reference sequence). Trimming left V 4 bases short and J 7 bases short, with 15 bases between. CDR3 sequence: CASSQRRAVNSPLHF. In DNA form, the CDR3 reads TGTGCCAGCAGCCAACGGCGGGCAGTCAATTCACCCCTCCACTTT.

This clonotype was counted a few times. The chain has TRBV6-1 and TRBJ2-7; 8 nucleotides agree with TRBD2. The V segment lost 1 base and the J segment 2 bases; nucleotides outside the gene matches: 7. Germline V gives CDR1 MNHNS, CDR2 SASEGT. The CDR3 covers 16 residues. The CDR3 DNA reads as TGTGCCAGCAGTGAAGTCCGGGCGGGGGGACCCTACGAGCAGTACGTC. Its translation is CASSEVRAGGPYEQYV.

This clonotype was observed many times. This sequence joins TRBV10-3 and TRBJ1-1; D is ambiguous. The CDR3 spans 11 residues. With 8 bases removed from V and 1 base from J, the gap between germline ends came to 5 bases. Germline CDR1 reads ENHRY; CDR2 reads SYGVKD. CDR3 sequence: CAIGGNTEAFF. The DNA of the CDR3 is TGTGCCATCGGCGGGAACACTGAAGCTTTCTTT.

This clonotype has ten or more counts. This chain links TRBV4-1 with TRBJ2-7; the D gene is possibly TRBD1 (6 bases). V lost 0 bases, J lost 3 bases, and 9 bases lay in between. The germline CDR1 and CDR2 sequences are MGHRA and YSYEKL. The CDR3 has 14 residues. The CDR3, as DNA: TGCGCCAGCAGCCAAGAACAGGGTTTCTACGAGCAGTACTTC. Its translation is CASSQEQGFYEQYF.

This clonotype was counted ten times or more. The genes are TRBV29-1 and TRBJ2-7; D call uncertain. The CDR3 sequence is 15 residues long. V lost 0 bases and J lost 7, with 19 bases in between. CDR1 SQVTM and CDR2 ANQGSEA come from the germline V gene. The CDR3 sequence is CSVEDLVSSPREQYV. DNA of the CDR3: TGCAGCGTTGAAGATCTGGTCAGTTCTCCACGGGAGCAGTACGTC.

V and J are TRBV4-2 and TRBJ2-3, with TRBD2 identical over 9 bases. Unmatched junction bases numbered 16, after V lost 4 bases and J lost 2 bases. The CDR3 contains 19 residues. Germline V gene data show CDR1 as LGHNA and CDR2 as YNFKEQ. The CDR3 DNA is TGTGCCAGCAGCCCTCCCTCGGGGGGCGGGGGGGTAGACACAGATACGCAGTATTTT. Translation gives CASSPPSGGGGVDTDTQYF.

This clonotype was picked up many times. The CDR3 bases are TGCAGCGTCTCAGGGGGAGGCACTGAAGCTTTCTTT. This encodes CSVSGGGTEAFF. The chain recombines TRBV29-1 with TRBJ1-1; 7 nucleotides line up with TRBD1. J gave up 4 bases and V 6 bases, and 5 bases lay outside the gene matches. CDR1 is SQVTM, CDR2 ANQGSEA, per germline. CDR3 length: 12 amino acids.

This clonotype was seen only a few times. This chain uses TRBV27 with TRBJ2-5; TRBD2 agrees at 7 bases. In germline, CDR1 is MNHEY, CDR2 SMNVEV (reference sequence). The V and J ends lost 2 bases and 5 bases, in that order; junction bases with no gene match: 11. The CDR3 extends over 16 amino acids. The CDR3, as DNA: TGTGCCAGCAGTTTAGGTGGCGGGAGAGGGGTTGAGACCCAGTACTTC. This sequence encodes CASSLGGGRGVETQYF.

Many counts were recorded for this clonotype. The rearrangement uses TRBV27 and TRBJ1-4, with 7 bases fitting TRBD1. Germline CDR1 reads MNHEY; CDR2 reads SMNVEV (reference sequence). CDR3 size: 15 residues. Trimming removed 8 bases from V and 1 base from J; junction bases left unmatched: 7. CDR3 coding DNA: TGTGCCAGCGCTGCAGGGGGAAGAACTAATGAAAAACTGTTTTTT. Translation: CASAAGGRTNEKLFF.

The sample holds many counts of this clonotype. This chain joins TRBV9 and TRBJ1-1, with D unclear. Looked up from germline, CDR1 is SGDLS and CDR2 is YYNGEE. The V end was cut by 0 bases, the J end by 3 bases, with 12 bases between. The CDR3 totals 15 residues. The CDR3 DNA reads as TGTGCCAGCAGCGTAGCCCGAGACGGTTACACTGAAGCTTTCTTT. Its protein is CASSVARDGYTEAFF.

This clonotype was observed many times. The CDR3: CASSLGQENYGYTF. CDR3 sequence (DNA): TGTGCCAGCAGTCTCGGACAGGAAAACTATGGCTACACCTTC. The rearrangement joins TRBV12-3 or TRBV12-4 to TRBJ1-2, with 7 bases that match TRBD1. V was clipped by 5 bases and J by 2 bases; unmatched bases: 5. The CDR3 loop spans 14 amino acids.